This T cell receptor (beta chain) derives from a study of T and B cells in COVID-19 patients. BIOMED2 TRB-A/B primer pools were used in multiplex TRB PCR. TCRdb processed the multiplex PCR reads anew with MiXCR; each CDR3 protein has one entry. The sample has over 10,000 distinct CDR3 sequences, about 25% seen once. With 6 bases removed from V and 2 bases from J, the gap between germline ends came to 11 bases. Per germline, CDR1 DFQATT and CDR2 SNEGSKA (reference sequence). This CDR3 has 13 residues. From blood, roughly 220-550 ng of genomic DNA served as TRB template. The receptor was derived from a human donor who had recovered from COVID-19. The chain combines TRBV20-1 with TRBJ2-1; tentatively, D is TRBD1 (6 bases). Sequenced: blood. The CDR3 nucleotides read TGCAGTGCAAGCGACAGGACCTACAATGAGCAGTTCTTC. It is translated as CSASDRTYNEQFF.